The rows below give T cell receptor beta chains drawn from one sample of a study of blood T cell repertoires in COVID-19. Data came from immunoSEQ multiplex PCR; TCRdb stores just in-frame clones and leaves some out. Seen here are some 200,000 clones, about 80% observed once, and the top ten hold about 28%. Sequenced input: peripheral blood. The source is a woman between 65 and 79 years old with acute or convalescent COVID-19. Each CDR3 is given with its conserved first and last residue. Fields, in order: V gene, D gene, J gene, clone size, CDR3 protein, CDR3 DNA. The D gene is left open where the match is weak. Size values are once, few and many counts, or a class for expanded clones, and some rows have none.

TRBV6-6	TRBD1	TRBJ2-1	few	CASSSTGQDNNEQFF	TGTGCCAGCAGTTCCACGGGACAGGATAACAATGAGCAGTTCTTC
TRBV6-5	-	TRBJ2-7	-	CATGQLSSYEQYF	TGTGCCACTGGACAGCTCAGCTCCTACGAGCAGTACTTC
TRBV19	-	TRBJ1-2	-	CASIQGNYGYTF	TGTGCCAGTATACAGGGAAACTATGGCTACACCTTC
TRBV9	-	TRBJ1-1	-	CASSPPPREAFF	TGTGCCAGCAGCCCCCCTCCCAGGGAAGCTTTCTTT
TRBV11-2	-	TRBJ1-2	few	CASSLSVANYGYTF	TGTGCCAGCAGCTTATCAGTTGCAAACTATGGCTACACCTTC
TRBV7-9	-	TRBJ1-1	-	CASSKGGGNPIFEAFF	TGTGCCAGCAGCAAAGGGGGGGGGAACCCTATTTTTGAAGCTTTCTTT
TRBV3-1/TRBV3-2	TRBD2	TRBJ2-2	-	CASSPGTGIAGEVGELFF	TGTGCCAGCAGCCCGGGGACTGGGATAGCGGGAGAAGTCGGGGAGCTGTTTTTT
TRBV11-3	-	TRBJ2-5	-	CASSLNQQETQYF	TGTGCCAGCAGCTTAAACCAGCAAGAGACCCAGTACTTC
TRBV19	-	TRBJ1-3	-	CASSILLGGNTIYF	TGTGCCAGTAGTATCCTCCTCGGTGGAAACACCATATATTTT
TRBV29-1	-	TRBJ1-2	few	CSVGGGAAYGYTF	TGCAGCGTTGGAGGGGGTGCGGCCTATGGCTACACCTTC
TRBV2	TRBD1	TRBJ1-4	once	CASSEGQGANEKLFF	TGTGCCAGCAGTGAGGGGCAGGGGGCTAATGAAAAACTGTTTTTT
TRBV2	TRBD1	TRBJ1-2	-	CASRGTGGAYTF	TGTGCCAGCAGAGGGACAGGGGGCGCCTACACCTTC
TRBV23-1	TRBD1	TRBJ1-1	-	CASSQYSGGFEAFF	TGCGCCAGCAGTCAATATTCAGGGGGATTTGAAGCTTTCTTT
TRBV10-3	TRBD1	TRBJ1-3	-	CAISEPGQGSGNTIYF	TGTGCCATCAGTGAGCCGGGACAGGGGTCTGGAAACACCATATATTTT
TRBV9	TRBD2	TRBJ2-2	once	CASSPGLAGAGGELFF	TGTGCCAGCAGCCCCGGACTAGCGGGAGCGGGCGGGGAGCTGTTTTTT
TRBV19	-	TRBJ2-2	-	CASSTTSSTGELFF	TGTGCCAGCTCCACAACTAGCAGCACCGGGGAGCTGTTTTTT
TRBV15	TRBD1	TRBJ2-6	-	CATSTGGSGANVLTF	TGTGCCACCAGCACAGGGGGCTCTGGGGCCAACGTCCTGACTTTC
TRBV3-1/TRBV3-2	-	TRBJ1-2	-	CASSRPTGSNYGYTF	TGTGCCAGCAGCCGCCCGACAGGCTCTAACTATGGCTACACCTTC
TRBV3-1/TRBV3-2	TRBD1	TRBJ2-1	-	CASSQAQGYNEQFF	TGTGCCAGCAGCCAAGCACAGGGGTACAATGAGCAGTTCTTC
TRBV10-3	TRBD1	TRBJ1-1	-	CTISRGVNTEAFF	TGTACCATCAGCAGGGGGGTTAACACTGAAGCTTTCTTT
TRBV5-1	-	TRBJ1-5	few	CASSLASGGEQPQHF	TGCGCCAGCAGCTTGGCATCGGGGGGCGAGCAGCCCCAGCATTTT
TRBV9	-	TRBJ2-1	-	CASSTTSHSSYNEQFF	TGTGCCAGCAGCACTACTAGCCACAGCTCCTACAATGAGCAGTTCTTC
TRBV29-1	TRBD2	TRBJ2-1	once	CSVEGELAGGPTAYNEQFF	TGCAGCGTTGAAGGGGAACTAGCGGGAGGGCCAACTGCCTACAATGAGCAGTTCTTC
TRBV6-6	TRBD1	TRBJ2-7	-	CASSPQGASGLYEQYF	TGTGCCAGCAGCCCTCAGGGGGCCTCTGGACTATACGAGCAGTACTTC
TRBV20-1	-	TRBJ1-5	-	CSASHPIGGNQPQHF	TGCAGTGCTAGTCACCCAATAGGGGGCAATCAGCCCCAGCATTTT
TRBV4-1	-	TRBJ2-3	-	CASRFSGTSTDTQYF	TGCGCCAGCAGGTTTTCAGGGACTAGCACAGATACGCAGTATTTT
TRBV7-8	-	TRBJ2-1	-	CASSFSSPANNEQFF	TGTGCCAGCAGCTTCTCTAGCCCCGCCAATAATGAGCAGTTCTTC
TRBV29-1	TRBD2	TRBJ2-1	-	CSVETSTSGDNEQFF	TGCAGCGTTGAAACCTCGACTAGCGGGGACAATGAGCAGTTCTTC
TRBV5-8	-	TRBJ2-7	-	CASSLGGQPQYEQYF	TGTGCCAGCAGCTTGGGGGGACAACCCCAGTACGAGCAGTACTTC
TRBV19	TRBD2	TRBJ2-1	few	CASRLAGSNEQFF	TGTGCCAGTAGGCTAGCGGGGTCCAATGAGCAGTTCTTC
TRBV7-8	TRBD2	TRBJ2-1	-	CASTPGTSGNNEQFF	TGTGCCAGCACTCCCGGGACTAGCGGGAACAATGAGCAGTTCTTC
TRBV3-1/TRBV3-2	TRBD1	TRBJ1-2	-	CASSPWTGSGGYTF	TGTGCCAGCAGCCCGTGGACAGGGTCGGGTGGCTACACCTTC
TRBV2	TRBD2	TRBJ2-1	-	CASRPGTSGRTAEQFF	TGTGCCAGCAGGCCCGGGACTAGCGGGAGAACTGCTGAGCAGTTCTTC
TRBV2	TRBD1	TRBJ2-1	-	CASSELGQGGYEQFF	TGTGCCAGCAGTGAACTAGGACAGGGGGGGTATGAGCAGTTCTTC
TRBV20-1	-	TRBJ2-3	-	CSASLNTDTQYF	TGCAGTGCTAGTCTAAACACAGATACGCAGTATTTT
TRBV3-1/TRBV3-2	TRBD2	TRBJ2-5	-	CASSQGRSSGIGETQYF	TGTGCCAGCAGCCAAGGAAGGTCTAGCGGGATAGGGGAGACCCAGTACTTC
TRBV18	-	TRBJ2-2	-	CASSPSREGTGELFF	TGTGCCAGCTCACCGTCCAGGGAAGGGACCGGGGAGCTGTTTTTT
TRBV28	TRBD1	TRBJ2-7	few	CASSRPGQGSYEQYF	TGTGCCAGCAGTCGACCGGGACAGGGTTCCTACGAGCAGTACTTC